This T cell receptor (beta chain) was recovered during a study of cytomegalovirus exposure and HLA in healthy donors. Study-level information: Earlier sequencing of about 179 million T cells yielded 120 million or so unique TCR beta sequences.

The study ran its PCR with 60 Vbeta and 13 Jbeta primers. The repertoire was sequenced with immunoSEQ multiplex PCR; TCRdb's copy has only in-frame clones and lacks some. Of roughly 120,000 clones in the sample, around 80% were seen once. Germline CDR1 and CDR2: LNHDA and SQIVND (reference sequence). V was pared by 7 bases and J by 2 bases, with 13 bases between. The length of the CDR3 is 14 residues. A remark on this clone: Its target is not known.

The study, taken as a whole, reports: High specificity and sensitivity for cytomegalovirus status were reported for the classifier. A highly shared variant cluster was judged a likely technical artifact. With later analysis, a missense DCLRE1C variant became linked to TCR beta V- and J-gene trimming.

Input material: PBMCs. The source is a woman aged 55-69 years in good health and CMV-seropositive. The chain recombines TRBV19 with TRBJ2-3; D may be TRBD2 (7 bases). The CDR3 reads CASNRGGNTDTQYF. CDR3 DNA: TGTGCCAGTAATAGGGGGGGGAACACAGATACGCAGTATTTT.